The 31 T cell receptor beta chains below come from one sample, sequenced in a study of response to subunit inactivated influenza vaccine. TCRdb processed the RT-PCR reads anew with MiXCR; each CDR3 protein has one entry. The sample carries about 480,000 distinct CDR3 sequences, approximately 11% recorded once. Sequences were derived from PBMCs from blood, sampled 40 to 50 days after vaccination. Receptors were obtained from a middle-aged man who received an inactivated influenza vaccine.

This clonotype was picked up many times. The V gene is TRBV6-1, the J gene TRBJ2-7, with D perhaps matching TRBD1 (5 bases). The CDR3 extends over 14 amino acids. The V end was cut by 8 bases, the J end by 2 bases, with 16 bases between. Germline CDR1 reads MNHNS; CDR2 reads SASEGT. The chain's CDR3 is CASSLGLGTYEQYF. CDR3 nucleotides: TGTGCCAGCTCGTTGGGGCTCGGAACCTACGAGCAGTACTTC.

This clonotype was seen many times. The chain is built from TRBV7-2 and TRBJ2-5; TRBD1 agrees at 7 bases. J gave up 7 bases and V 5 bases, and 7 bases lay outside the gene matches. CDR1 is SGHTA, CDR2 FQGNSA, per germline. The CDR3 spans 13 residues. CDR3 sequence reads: CASSPGGPATQYF. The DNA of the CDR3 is TGTGCCAGCAGCCCAGGGGGACCTGCGACCCAGTACTTC.

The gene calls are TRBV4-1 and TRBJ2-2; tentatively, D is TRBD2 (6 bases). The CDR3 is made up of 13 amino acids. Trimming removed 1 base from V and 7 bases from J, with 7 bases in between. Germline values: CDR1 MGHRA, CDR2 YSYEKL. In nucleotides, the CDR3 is TGCGCCAGCAGCCAAGCGGAGGGCGGGGAGCTGTTTTTT. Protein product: CASSQAEGGELFF.

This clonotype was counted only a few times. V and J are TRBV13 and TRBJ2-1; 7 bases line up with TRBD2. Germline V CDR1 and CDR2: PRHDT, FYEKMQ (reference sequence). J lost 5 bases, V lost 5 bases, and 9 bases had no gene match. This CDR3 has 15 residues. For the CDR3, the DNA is TGTGCCAGCAGCCCAACCGGGACTACCAACAATGAGCAGTTCTTC. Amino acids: CASSPTGTTNNEQFF.

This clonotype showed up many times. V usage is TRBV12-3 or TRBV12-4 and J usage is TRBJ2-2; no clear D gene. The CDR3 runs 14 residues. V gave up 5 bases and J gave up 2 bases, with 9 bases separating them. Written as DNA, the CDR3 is TGTGCCAGCAGTGGGAAACATAACACCGGGGAGCTGTTTTTT. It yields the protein CASSGKHNTGELFF.

DNA for the CDR3: TGCGCCAGCAGCCCCGGTTCCACGACCAGTACAGATACGCAGTATTTT. Amino acids: CASSPGSTTSTDTQYF. V and J are TRBV5-1 and TRBJ2-3; D remains ambiguous. Germline V lookup: CDR1 SGHRS, CDR2 YFSETQ. The CDR3 is 16 amino acids. Trimming pared 4 bases from V and 3 bases from J, leaving 18 bases between.

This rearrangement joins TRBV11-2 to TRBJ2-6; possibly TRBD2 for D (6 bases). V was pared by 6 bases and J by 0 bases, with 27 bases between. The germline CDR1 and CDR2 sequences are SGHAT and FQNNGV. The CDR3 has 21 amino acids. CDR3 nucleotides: TGTGCCAGCAGTCTTTCCCGGCCCGGGACGGGGGTTAGCTCTGGGGCCAACGTCCTGACTTTC. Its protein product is CASSLSRPGTGVSSGANVLTF. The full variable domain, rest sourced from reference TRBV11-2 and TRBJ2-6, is EAGVAQSPRYKIIEKRQSVAFWCNPISGHATLYWYQQILGQGPKLLIQFQNNGVVDDSQLPKDRFSAERLKGVDSTLKIQPAKLEDSAVYLCASSLSRPGTGVSSGANVLTFGAGSRLTVL.

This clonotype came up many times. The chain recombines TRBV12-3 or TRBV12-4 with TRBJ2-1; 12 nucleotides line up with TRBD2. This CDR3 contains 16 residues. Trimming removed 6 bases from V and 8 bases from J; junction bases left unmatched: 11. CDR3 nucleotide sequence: TGTGCCAGCAGCGACGGGACTAGCGGGTTGTTCGATGAGCAGTTCTTC. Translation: CASSDGTSGLFDEQFF.

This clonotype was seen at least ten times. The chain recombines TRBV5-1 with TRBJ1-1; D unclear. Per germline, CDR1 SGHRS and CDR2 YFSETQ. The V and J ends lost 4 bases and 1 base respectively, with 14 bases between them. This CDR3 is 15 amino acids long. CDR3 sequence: CASSPGVQKNTEAFF. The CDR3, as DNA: TGCGCCAGCAGCCCTGGGGTCCAGAAGAACACTGAAGCTTTCTTT.

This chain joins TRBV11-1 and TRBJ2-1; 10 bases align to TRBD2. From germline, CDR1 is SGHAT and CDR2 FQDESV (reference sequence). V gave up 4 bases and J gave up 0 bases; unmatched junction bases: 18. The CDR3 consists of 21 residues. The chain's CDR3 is CASSSRKGTSAFWSSYNEQFF. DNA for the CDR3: TGTGCCAGCAGCTCACGTAAGGGGACTAGCGCCTTTTGGAGCTCCTACAATGAGCAGTTCTTC.

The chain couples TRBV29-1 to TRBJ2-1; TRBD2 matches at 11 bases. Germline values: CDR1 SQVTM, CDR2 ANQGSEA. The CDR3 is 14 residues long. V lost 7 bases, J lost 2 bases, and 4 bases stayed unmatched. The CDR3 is CSATTSGTYNEQFF. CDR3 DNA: TGCAGCGCCACGACTAGCGGGACCTACAATGAGCAGTTCTTC.

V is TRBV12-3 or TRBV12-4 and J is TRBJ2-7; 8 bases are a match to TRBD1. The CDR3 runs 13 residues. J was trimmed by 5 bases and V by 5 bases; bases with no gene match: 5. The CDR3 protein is CASSRTGFHEQYF. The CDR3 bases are TGTGCCAGCAGTCGGACAGGGTTCCACGAGCAGTACTTC.

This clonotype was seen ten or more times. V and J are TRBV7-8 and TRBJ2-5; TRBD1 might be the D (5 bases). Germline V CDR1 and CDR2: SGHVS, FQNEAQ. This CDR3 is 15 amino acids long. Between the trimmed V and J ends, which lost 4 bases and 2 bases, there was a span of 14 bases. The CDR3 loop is CASSYNPPGQETQYF. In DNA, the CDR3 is TGTGCCAGCAGCTACAACCCGCCAGGGCAAGAGACCCAGTACTTC.

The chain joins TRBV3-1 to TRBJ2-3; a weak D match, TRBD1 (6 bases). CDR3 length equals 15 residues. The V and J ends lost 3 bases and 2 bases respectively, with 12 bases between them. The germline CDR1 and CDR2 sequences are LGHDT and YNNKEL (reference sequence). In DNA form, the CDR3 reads TGTGCCAGCAGCCACAGGCAGGGGATCACAGATACGCAGTATTTT. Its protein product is CASSHRQGITDTQYF.

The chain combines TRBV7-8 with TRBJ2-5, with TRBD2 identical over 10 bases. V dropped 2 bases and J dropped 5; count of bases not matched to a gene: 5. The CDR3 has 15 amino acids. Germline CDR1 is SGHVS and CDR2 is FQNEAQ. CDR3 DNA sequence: TGTGCCAGCAGCTTAAAAGCGGGAGGGCGGGAGACCCAGTACTTC. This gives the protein CASSLKAGGRETQYF.

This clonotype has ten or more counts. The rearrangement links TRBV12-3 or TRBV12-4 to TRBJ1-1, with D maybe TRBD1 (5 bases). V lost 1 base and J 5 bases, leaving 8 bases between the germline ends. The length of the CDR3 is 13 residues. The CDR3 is CASSLGGATEAFF. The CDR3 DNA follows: TGTGCCAGCAGTTTAGGAGGGGCTACTGAAGCTTTCTTT.

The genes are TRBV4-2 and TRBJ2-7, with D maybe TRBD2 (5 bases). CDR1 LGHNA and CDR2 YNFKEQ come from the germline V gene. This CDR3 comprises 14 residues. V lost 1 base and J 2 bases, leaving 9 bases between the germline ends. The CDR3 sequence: CASSQGGFPYEQYF. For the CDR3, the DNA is TGTGCCAGCAGCCAAGGAGGGTTTCCCTACGAGCAGTACTTC.

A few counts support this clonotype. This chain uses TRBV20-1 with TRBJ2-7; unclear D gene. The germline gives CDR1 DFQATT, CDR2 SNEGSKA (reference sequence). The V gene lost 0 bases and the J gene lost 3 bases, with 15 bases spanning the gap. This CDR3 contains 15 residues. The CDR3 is CSARDRPVPHYEQYF. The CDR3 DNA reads TGCAGTGCTAGAGATCGGCCAGTGCCTCACTACGAGCAGTACTTC.

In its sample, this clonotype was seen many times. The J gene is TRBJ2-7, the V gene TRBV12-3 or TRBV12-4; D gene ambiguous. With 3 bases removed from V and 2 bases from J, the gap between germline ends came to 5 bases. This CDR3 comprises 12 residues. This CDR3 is CASSFSTYEQYF. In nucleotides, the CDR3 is TGTGCCAGCAGTTTTAGTACCTACGAGCAGTACTTC.

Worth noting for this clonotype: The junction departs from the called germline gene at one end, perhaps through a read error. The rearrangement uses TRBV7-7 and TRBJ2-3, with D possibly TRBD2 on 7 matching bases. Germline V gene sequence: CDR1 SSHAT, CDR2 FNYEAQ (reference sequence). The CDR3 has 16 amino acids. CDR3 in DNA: TGTGCTAGCAGCTTAGCGGCGGGGGCGCCAACAGATACGCAGTATTTT. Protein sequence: CASSLAAGAPTDTQYF.

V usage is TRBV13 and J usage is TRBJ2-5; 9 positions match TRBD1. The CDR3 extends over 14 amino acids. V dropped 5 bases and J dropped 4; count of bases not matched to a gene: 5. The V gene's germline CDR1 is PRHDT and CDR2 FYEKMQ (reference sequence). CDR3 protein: CASSMTGGAETQYF. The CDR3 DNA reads TGTGCCAGCAGCATGACAGGGGGAGCAGAGACCCAGTACTTC.

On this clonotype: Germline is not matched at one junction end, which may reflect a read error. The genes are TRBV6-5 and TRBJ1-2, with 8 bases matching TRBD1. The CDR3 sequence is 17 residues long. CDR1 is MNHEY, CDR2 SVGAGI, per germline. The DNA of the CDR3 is TGTGCCAGCAGTTACCGGTCGAAGGACAGGGCCAACTGTGGCTACACCTTC. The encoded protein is CASSYRSKDRANCGYTF.

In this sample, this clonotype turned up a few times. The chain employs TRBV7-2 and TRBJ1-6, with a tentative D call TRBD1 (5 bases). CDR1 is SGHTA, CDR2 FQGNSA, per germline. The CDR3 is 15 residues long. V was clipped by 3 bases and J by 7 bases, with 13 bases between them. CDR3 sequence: CASSFSGGRNSPLHF. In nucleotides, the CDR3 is TGTGCCAGCAGCTTTTCCGGGGGACGGAATTCACCCCTCCACTTT.

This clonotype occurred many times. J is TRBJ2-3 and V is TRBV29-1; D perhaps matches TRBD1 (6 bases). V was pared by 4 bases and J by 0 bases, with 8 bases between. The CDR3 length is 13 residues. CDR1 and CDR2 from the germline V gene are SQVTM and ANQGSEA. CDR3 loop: CSVGDRSTDTQYF. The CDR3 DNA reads TGCAGCGTTGGAGACAGGAGCACAGATACGCAGTATTTT.

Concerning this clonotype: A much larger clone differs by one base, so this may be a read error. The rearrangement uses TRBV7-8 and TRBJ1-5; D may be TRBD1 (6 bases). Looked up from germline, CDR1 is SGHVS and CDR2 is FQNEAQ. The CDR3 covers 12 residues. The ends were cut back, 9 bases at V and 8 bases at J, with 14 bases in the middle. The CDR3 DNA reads TGTGCCAGTAGGGGGGCGGGTAAGCCCCAGCATTTT. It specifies CASRGAGKPQHF.

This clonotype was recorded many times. The CDR3, as DNA: TGTGCCAGCAGCTTAGGGGGGGCTTCACCCCTCCACTTT. Translated, it gives CASSLGGASPLHF. V and J are TRBV7-2 and TRBJ1-6; tentatively, D is TRBD1 (6 bases). V was cut by 1 base and J by 9 bases, with 7 bases left in between. CDR1 and CDR2 from the germline V gene are SGHTA and FQGNSA. This CDR3 has 13 amino acids.

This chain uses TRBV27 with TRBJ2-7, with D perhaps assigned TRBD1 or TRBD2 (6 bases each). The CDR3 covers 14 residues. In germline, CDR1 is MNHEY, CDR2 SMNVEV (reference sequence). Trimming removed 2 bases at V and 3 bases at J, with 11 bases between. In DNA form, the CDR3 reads TGTGCCAGCAGTTTAGGGGGGCCGTACTACGAGCAGTACTTC. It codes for CASSLGGPYYEQYF.

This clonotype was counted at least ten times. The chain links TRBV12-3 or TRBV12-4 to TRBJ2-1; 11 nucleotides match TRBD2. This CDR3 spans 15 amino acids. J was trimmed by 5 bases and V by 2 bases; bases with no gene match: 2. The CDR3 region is CASSLLAGGDNEQFF. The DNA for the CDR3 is TGTGCCAGCAGTTTACTAGCGGGAGGCGACAATGAGCAGTTCTTC.

CDR3: CASSHSYGSGEQFF. As DNA, the CDR3 is TGTGCCAGCAGCCACAGTTATGGGAGCGGTGAGCAGTTCTTC. The chain carries TRBV7-8 and TRBJ2-1; maybe TRBD2 (5 bases). There are 14 residues in the CDR3. Germline V gives CDR1 SGHVS, CDR2 FQNEAQ. Trimming took 5 bases from V and 9 from J, leaving 17 bases between them.

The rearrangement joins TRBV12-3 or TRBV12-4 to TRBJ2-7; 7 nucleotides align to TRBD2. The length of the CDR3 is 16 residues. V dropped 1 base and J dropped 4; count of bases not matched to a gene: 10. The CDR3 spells CASSLVVHGGGYEQYF. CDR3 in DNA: TGTGCCAGCAGTTTAGTAGTCCACGGCGGGGGTTACGAGCAGTACTTC.

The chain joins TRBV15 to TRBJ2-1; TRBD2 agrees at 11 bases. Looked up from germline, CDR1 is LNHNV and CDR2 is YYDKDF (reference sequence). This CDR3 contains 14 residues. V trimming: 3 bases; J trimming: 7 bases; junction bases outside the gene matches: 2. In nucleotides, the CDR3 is TGTGCCACCAGCAGTAGCGGGAGGGCAAATGAGCAGTTCTTC. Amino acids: CATSSSGRANEQFF.